The sequence of this T cell receptor beta chain was determined in a study of blood T cell repertoires in COVID-19. Study-wide background: Acute and convalescent COVID-19 samples came from the United States, Italy and Spain. T cells, B-cell-depleted T cells, or PBMCs provided the cDNA or gDNA that served as material.

Losses at the gene ends were 5 bases for V and 8 bases for J; bases not matched to a gene: 6. This CDR3 spans 15 amino acids. Germline V gene sequence: CDR1 SGHAT, CDR2 FQNNGV. Ten or more counts support this clone. How the authors handled the data: Amplification of reference gene primers provided the estimated nucleated cell counts. Clones were read by immunoSEQ multiplex PCR, and TCRdb kept only the in-frame ones, dropping some. V, J and clone size derive from that table, while D and trimming were established from the DNA sequence. The profile shows 300,000 to 450,000 clones, approximately 81% of them singletons.

The receptor was isolated from a woman aged 18-35 years with acute or convalescent COVID-19. The chain has TRBV11-2 and TRBJ2-1; TRBD2 matches 13 bases. Sequenced input: peripheral blood. The CDR3 sequence is CASSRTSGRSHEQFF. The CDR3 coding sequence is TGTGCCAGCAGCCGGACTAGCGGGAGATCTCATGAGCAGTTCTTC.